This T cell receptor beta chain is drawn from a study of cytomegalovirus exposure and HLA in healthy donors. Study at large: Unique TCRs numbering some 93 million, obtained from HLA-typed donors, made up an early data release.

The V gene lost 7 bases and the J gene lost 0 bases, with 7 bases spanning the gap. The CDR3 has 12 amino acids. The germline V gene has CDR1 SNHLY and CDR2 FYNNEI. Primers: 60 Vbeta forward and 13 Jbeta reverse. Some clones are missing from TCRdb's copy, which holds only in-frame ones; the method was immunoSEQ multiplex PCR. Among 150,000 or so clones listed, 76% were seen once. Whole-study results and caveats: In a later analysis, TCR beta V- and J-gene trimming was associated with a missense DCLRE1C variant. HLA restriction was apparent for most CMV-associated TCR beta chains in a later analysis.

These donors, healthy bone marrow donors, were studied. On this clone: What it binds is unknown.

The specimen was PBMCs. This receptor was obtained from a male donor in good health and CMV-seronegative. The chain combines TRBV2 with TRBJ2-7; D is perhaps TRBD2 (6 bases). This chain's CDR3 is CASKGGSYEQYF. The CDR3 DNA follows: TGTGCCAGCAAGGGAGGCTCCTACGAGCAGTACTTC.